The rows below give T cell receptor beta chains drawn from one sample of a study of cytomegalovirus exposure and HLA in healthy donors. Produced via immunoSEQ multiplex PCR; TCRdb's table is partial and in-frame only. Counted here are more than 200,000 clones, over 65% occurring once; the ten biggest clones make up 1.3%. Sequenced input: PBMCs. These TCRs come from a human donor in good health. Both conserved end residues are part of each CDR3. The D gene is left open where the match is weak. The size entry is marked missing in some rows and otherwise reads once, few, many or a size class.

V	D	size	J	CDR3	DNA
TRBV7-9	-	few	TRBJ2-1	CASSSLRTTSKGEQFF	TGTGCCAGCAGCTCACTACGAACGACTAGTAAGGGTGAGCAGTTCTTC
TRBV27	-	-	TRBJ2-1	CASSLNGVNEQFF	TGTGCCAGCAGTTTAAACGGGGTCAATGAGCAGTTCTTC
TRBV7-2	-	-	TRBJ2-1	CASSNSEGWPPTYNEQFF	TGTGCCAGCAGCAATTCCGAGGGTTGGCCCCCGACCTACAATGAGCAGTTCTTC
TRBV20-1	-	-	TRBJ1-2	CSARSLGGYAF	TGCAGTGCTAGGAGTCTCGGAGGCTACGCCTTC
TRBV7-8	TRBD1	-	TRBJ2-5	CASAWAGQGSETQYF	TGTGCCAGCGCCTGGGCGGGACAGGGTTCAGAGACCCAGTACTTC
TRBV2	TRBD1	-	TRBJ1-4	CASREGQGEKLFF	TGTGCCAGTAGGGAGGGACAGGGTGAAAAACTGTTTTTT
TRBV7-9	TRBD1	-	TRBJ1-4	CSSSLVGTVHINEKLFF	TGTTCCAGCAGCTTAGTAGGGACAGTCCATATTAATGAAAAACTGTTTTTT
TRBV5-1	TRBD2	-	TRBJ2-1	CASSYPGGASYNEQFF	TGCGCCAGCAGCTATCCGGGGGGGGCTTCCTACAATGAGCAGTTCTTC
TRBV11-3	-	-	TRBJ2-1	CASSHTYNEQFF	TGTGCCAGCAGCCACACCTACAATGAGCAGTTCTTC
TRBV9	-	-	TRBJ1-2	CASSVEQSYGYTF	TGTGCCAGCAGCGTAGAACAGAGCTATGGCTACACCTTC
TRBV27	-	-	TRBJ2-7	CASSLSVQTYEQYF	TGTGCCAGCAGTTTATCGGTACAGACCTACGAGCAGTACTTC
TRBV7-2	-	-	TRBJ1-1	CASSLNAFADRPTEAFF	TGTGCCAGCAGCTTAAACGCGTTTGCCGATCGTCCTACTGAAGCTTTCTTT
TRBV5-1	-	once	TRBJ2-7	CASSLGPYDSYEQYF	TGCGCCAGCAGCTTGGGCCCCTATGACAGCTACGAGCAGTACTTC
TRBV9	-	few	TRBJ2-2	CASSPNNKGELFF	TGTGCCAGCAGCCCCAACAATAAAGGGGAGCTGTTTTTT
TRBV21-1	-	-	TRBJ2-5	CASSRGEQYF	TGTGCCAGCAGCAGGGGAGAGCAGTACTTC
TRBV6-5	TRBD1	few	TRBJ2-7	CASRGWDRPLPEQYF	TGTGCCAGCAGGGGCTGGGACAGGCCGCTCCCCGAGCAGTACTTC
TRBV6-1	-	-	TRBJ1-4	CASSEAGRAEKLFF	TGTGCCAGCAGTGAAGCGGGCAGGGCGGAAAAACTGTTTTTT
TRBV4-2	-	-	TRBJ2-7	CASSQDAGTYEQYF	TGTGCCAGCAGCCAAGATGCGGGGACCTACGAGCAGTACTTC
TRBV15	TRBD2	-	TRBJ2-3	CATSPKGLAATDTQYF	TGTGCCACCAGCCCGAAGGGTCTAGCGGCCACAGATACGCAGTATTTT
TRBV9	TRBD1	-	TRBJ2-7	CASSVDLRTGGDEQYF	TGTGCCAGCAGCGTAGATCTCCGGACAGGGGGCGACGAGCAGTACTTC
TRBV5-1	-	-	TRBJ1-4	CASSYAAGSTNEKLFF	TGCGCCAGCAGCTACGCGGCGGGATCAACTAATGAAAAACTGTTTTTT
TRBV6-5	-	-	TRBJ2-3	CASSFAGFTDTQYF	TGTGCCAGCAGTTTTGCGGGGTTCACAGATACGCAGTATTTT
TRBV6-5	-	-	TRBJ1-4	CASTHQTTNEKLFF	TGTGCCAGCACCCACCAGACAACTAATGAAAAACTGTTTTTT
TRBV29-1	TRBD1	-	TRBJ2-3	CSETGPTDTQYF	TGCAGCGAGACAGGGCCTACAGATACGCAGTATTTT
TRBV10-3	TRBD1	-	TRBJ1-2	CAISGQGDGYTF	TGTGCCATCAGTGGACAGGGGGACGGCTACACCTTC
TRBV29-1	-	-	TRBJ2-7	CSAQKQGGAYEQYF	TGCAGCGCTCAAAAGCAGGGGGGAGCCTACGAGCAGTACTTC
TRBV2	-	-	TRBJ2-1	CESAGPSYNEQFF	TGTGAAAGCGCAGGGCCCTCCTACAATGAGCAGTTCTTC
TRBV6-5	-	-	TRBJ2-2	CASRSPGLVTGELFF	TGTGCCAGCAGATCCCCGGGACTTGTGACCGGGGAGCTGTTTTTT
TRBV7-2	-	-	TRBJ1-2	CASSLAVSGYGYTF	TGTGCCAGCAGCTTAGCTGTTAGTGGCTATGGCTACACCTTC
TRBV7-9	TRBD1	-	TRBJ1-2	CSSSPPGGLGYGYTF	TGTTCCAGCAGCCCGCCAGGGGGCCTTGGCTATGGCTACACCTTC
TRBV18	-	-	TRBJ1-4	CASSPNGGRDEKLFF	TGTGCCAGCTCACCGAACGGAGGGCGGGATGAAAAACTGTTTTTT
TRBV11-2	-	-	TRBJ2-2	CASSLMSAREAGELFF	TGTGCCAGCAGCTTAATGTCAGCTCGTGAGGCCGGGGAGCTGTTTTTT
TRBV2	TRBD2	-	TRBJ2-7	CASSGTGTTSYEQYF	TGTGCCAGCAGTGGTACCGGGACTACGTCGTACGAGCAGTACTTC
TRBV2	TRBD2	-	TRBJ2-7	CASRPGTSGYEQYF	TGTGCCAGCAGGCCGGGGACTAGCGGGTACGAGCAGTACTTC
TRBV27	-	-	TRBJ1-1	CASFSLIPNTEAFF	TGTGCCAGCTTTTCTCTTATCCCGAACACTGAAGCTTTCTTT
TRBV5-1	-	-	TRBJ2-1	CASSFGGTGLYNEQFF	TGCGCCAGCAGCTTTGGGGGGACGGGGCTTTACAATGAGCAGTTCTTC
TRBV5-5	TRBD1	-	TRBJ2-6	CASSTTGGTGANVLTF	TGTGCCAGCAGCACCACAGGGGGGACGGGGGCCAACGTCCTGACTTTC
TRBV5-8	TRBD2	-	TRBJ2-1	CASSLGTSGTNEQFF	TGTGCCAGCAGCTTAGGGACTAGCGGGACCAATGAGCAGTTCTTC
TRBV7-8	TRBD1	-	TRBJ1-4	CASSRDRGGEKLFF	TGTGCCAGCAGCCGTGACAGGGGAGGGGAAAAACTGTTTTTT
TRBV7-9	TRBD1	once	TRBJ1-2	CASSTQDRGYGYTF	TGTGCCAGCAGCACGCAGGACAGGGGCTATGGCTACACCTTC
TRBV6-5	TRBD2	-	TRBJ2-1	CATRLAENYNEQFF	TGTGCCACCCGACTAGCGGAAAATTACAATGAGCAGTTCTTC
TRBV27	TRBD2	-	TRBJ2-7	CASRHTVRTGGHEQYF	TGTGCCAGCAGGCATACGGTCAGGACGGGAGGCCACGAGCAGTACTTC
TRBV9	-	few	TRBJ2-1	CASSVRLADYNEQFF	TGTGCCAGCAGCGTAAGGCTAGCTGACTACAATGAGCAGTTCTTC
TRBV7-9	TRBD1	-	TRBJ1-3	CASSVWTGVLGNTIYF	TGTGCCAGCAGCGTTTGGACAGGGGTGTTGGGAAACACCATATATTTT
TRBV4-3	-	-	TRBJ2-7	CASSQDWQETNYEQYF	TGCGCCAGCAGCCAAGATTGGCAGGAAACAAACTACGAGCAGTACTTC
TRBV18	-	few	TRBJ1-1	CASRTFIGALNTEAFF	TGTGCCAGCAGAACTTTTATAGGGGCCCTGAACACTGAAGCTTTCTTT
TRBV30	-	-	TRBJ2-3	CAWTRTTTDTQYF	TGTGCCTGGACAAGAACAACCACAGATACGCAGTATTTT
TRBV2	TRBD2	-	TRBJ2-5	CASSVASGTLNLIPSQETQYF	TGTGCCAGCAGTGTAGCTAGCGGGACCCTTAATCTAATCCCTAGCCAAGAGACCCAGTACTTC
TRBV4-1	-	-	TRBJ2-2	CASSHQGGDTGELFF	TGCGCCAGCAGCCACCAAGGGGGTGACACCGGGGAGCTGTTTTTT
TRBV4-1	TRBD1	few	TRBJ2-7	CASSQGTGAFYEQYF	TGCGCCAGCAGCCAGGGGACAGGGGCTTTCTACGAGCAGTACTTC
TRBV15	TRBD2	few	TRBJ2-5	CATSREGGLGLATQETQYF	TGTGCCACCAGCAGAGAAGGCGGGTTGGGACTAGCGACACAAGAGACCCAGTACTTC